One T cell receptor beta chain is described in this entry. The table lists this clonotype with many counts. Its antigen target is currently unknown. Base qualities are not provided; no much larger clone lies one nucleotide away. This beta chain is a stray sequence in a library constructed for alpha chains; its clone size is not meaningful. Libraries were prepared through 5' RACE. The instrument was a NextSeq 500. To allow correction of PCR and sequencing errors, the TCR library protocol tagged every TCR cDNA molecule with a unique molecular identifier. For the original study's pipeline: TCR identification, UMI-based error correction and CDR3 extraction were all carried out with Decombinator tools. Expanded TCRs were defined as those above a frequency of 2 per 1,000, corresponding to the top 1% of the tumor frequency distribution. Renyi diversity was computed with the R vegan package after each repertoire had been subsampled 100 times to 5,000 TCRs. CDR3 similarity networks were built from amino acid triplet string-kernel similarity, connecting CDR3s with pairwise similarity above 0.82. TCRdb's own reprocessing of the public reads used fastp at Q25 and MiXCR and kept productive beta chains. CDR3 protein sequences are deduplicated, and each keeps its most common genes and DNA. These V and J calls originate from TCRdb's pipeline instead of the authors' own analysis. Present in this sample are more than 950 distinct CDR3 sequences, 6.5% to 8% of which were seen just once. In total, the top ten clones hold roughly 13% of the sample.

The sample's time point label is to be understood as: sample taken at primary tumor resection. For TCR sequencing, whole RNA was extracted from tumor and nontumor lung tissue, or from cryopreserved PBMC samples, and no cell sorting was done. Donors were under 95 patients with early-stage, untreated non-small cell lung cancer from the lung TRACERx cohort. Patients were selected for TCR sequencing only if sufficient RNA was available from at least two tumor regions. Tumor and adjacent nontumor lung specimens were reviewed by a lung pathologist before selection. From cysteine to phenylalanine, the CDR3 is 16 amino acids long. Solely the CDR3 DNA is kept, with 48 bases framed from the first base. The germline V gene specifies SGHTA as CDR1 and FQGNSA as CDR2. Trimming removed 0 bases from V and 4 bases from J; the gene matches leave 8 bases unexplained. The data are from a study of spatial heterogeneity in lung cancer (dated by TCRdb to about 2019). Study-level background: More beta-chain than alpha-chain transcripts were consistently detected, likely reflecting higher beta-chain transcript abundance. In the raw uncorrected reads, each unique combination of TCR and UMI appeared more than ten times on average. In non-small cell lung cancer, the study made a quantitative comparison of TCR alpha and beta repertoires among multiple tumor regions, matched nontumor lung and blood. Nonsynonymous mutation counts, determined by whole-exome sequencing of tumor tissue, were related to features of the TCR repertoire. Both alpha and beta chains were TCR-sequenced in hundreds of tumor regions, roughly 70 matched nontumor lung samples and roughly 50 PBMC samples obtained at surgery.

Summary of the overall study and its limitations: Additional single-cell paired TCR alpha and beta sequencing was considered necessary to confirm, at a functional level, the hypothesis that regional TCRs recognize regional mutations.

The sample in question was normal lung tissue next to the tumor, obtained at surgery. The chain employs TRBV7-2 and TRBJ1-1, and TRBD1 matches 7 of the central bases. This clonotype was sampled from a male donor with early-stage non-small cell lung cancer. CDR3 protein: CASSLAGGGAGTEAFF. At the DNA level, the sequence is TGTGCCAGCAGCTTAGCGGGAGGGGGCGCCGGCACTGAAGCTTTCTTT.